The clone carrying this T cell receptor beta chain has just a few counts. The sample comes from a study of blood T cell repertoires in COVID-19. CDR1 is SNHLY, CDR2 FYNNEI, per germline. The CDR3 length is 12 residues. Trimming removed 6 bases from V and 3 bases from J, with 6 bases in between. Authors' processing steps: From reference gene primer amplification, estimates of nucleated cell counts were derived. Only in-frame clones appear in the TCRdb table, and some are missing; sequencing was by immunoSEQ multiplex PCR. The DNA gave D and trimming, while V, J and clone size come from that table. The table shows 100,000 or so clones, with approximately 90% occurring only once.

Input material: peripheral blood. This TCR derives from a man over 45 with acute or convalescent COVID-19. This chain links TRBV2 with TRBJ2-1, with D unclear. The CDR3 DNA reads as TGTGCCAGCAGAGAACGCTACAATGAGCAGTTCTTC. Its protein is CASRERYNEQFF. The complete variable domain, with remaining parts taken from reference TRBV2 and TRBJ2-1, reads EPEVTQTPSHQVTQMGQEVILRCVPISNHLYFYWYRQILGQKVEFLVSFYNNEISEKSEIFDDQFSVERPDGSNFTLKIRSTKLEDSAMYFCASRERYNEQFFGPGTRLTVL.